One sample yielded the 32 T cell receptor beta chains listed below, sequenced in a study of vaccination and CD4 T cells after COVID-19. Their recognized antigens are unknown. Treatment: approximately nine-day PBMC culture with coronavirus spike peptide pools or control peptides (ViraFEST assay). Oncomine TCR Beta short-read sequencing was applied to DNA from cultured CD4+ T cells. TCRdb reanalysed the PCR reads using MiXCR and keeps one entry per CDR3 protein. The sample includes fewer than 20,000 distinct CDR3 sequences, about 63% seen only once; the top ten take roughly 12%. What was sequenced was CD4+ T cells from blood, cultured in vitro. All receptors derive from a human donor who had recovered from COVID-19.

The rearrangement uses TRBV27 and TRBJ2-5; D not resolved. V was shortened by 2 bases and J by 5 bases, with 9 bases between the two germline ends. The CDR3 spans 13 residues. Germline CDR1 reads MNHEY; CDR2 reads SMNVEV (reference sequence). CDR3 DNA sequence: TGTGCCAGCAGTTTAAGTATAGGTGAGACCCAGTACTTC. This codes for CASSLSIGETQYF.

This chain connects TRBV5-1 to TRBJ2-5; 15 bases align to TRBD2. Germline lookup yields CDR1 SGHRS and CDR2 YFSETQ. V gave up 4 bases and J gave up 4 bases; unmatched junction bases: 11. This CDR3 comprises 18 residues. CDR3 sequence: CASSGSGLAGGGPETQYF. The CDR3, as DNA: TGCGCCAGCAGCGGATCGGGACTAGCGGGGGGAGGTCCAGAGACCCAGTACTTC. Supplemented by reference TRBV5-1 and TRBJ2-5, the full variable domain reads KAGVTQTPRYLIKTRGQQVTLSCSPISGHRSVSWYQQTPGQGLQFLFEYFSETQRNKGNFPGRFSGRQFSNSRSEMNVSTLELGDSALYLCASSGSGLAGGGPETQYFGPGTRLLVL.

The chain employs TRBV4-2 and TRBJ2-3, with 7 bases fitting TRBD1. The ends lost 0 bases at V and 0 bases at J; junction bases unmatched: 6. Germline CDR1 reads LGHNA; CDR2 reads YNFKEQ. CDR3 length equals 17 residues. CDR3 coding DNA: TGTGCCAGCAGCCAAGATATGTTGGGACAGAGCACAGATACGCAGTATTTT. Its protein is CASSQDMLGQSTDTQYF.

This clonotype was seen a few times. The rearrangement uses TRBV20-1 and TRBJ2-4; 11 nucleotides line up with TRBD1. J lost 1 base, V lost 5 bases, and 4 bases had no gene match. CDR1 and CDR2 (germline): DFQATT, SNEGSKA (reference sequence). The CDR3 runs to 15 residues. CDR3 sequence reads: CSAEGQGAAKNIQYF. The CDR3 DNA is TGCAGTGCTGAAGGACAGGGGGCCGCCAAAAACATTCAGTACTTC.

The chain employs TRBV5-1 and TRBJ2-5; D gene unclear. The CDR3 loop spans 14 amino acids. Trimming removed 0 bases at V and 1 base at J, with 7 bases between. Germline CDR1 is SGHRS and CDR2 is YFSETQ. The CDR3 DNA reads as TGCGCCAGCAGCTTGGAATGGACCCAAGAGACCCAGTACTTC. Translation gives CASSLEWTQETQYF.

CDR3 in DNA: TGCAGTGCTAGGTCAGCGGACCCCTACAATGAGCAGTTCTTC. The encoded protein is CSARSADPYNEQFF. This chain links TRBV20-1 with TRBJ2-1, with D perhaps matching TRBD2 (5 bases). The CDR3 spans 14 residues. V was clipped by 3 bases and J by 2 bases, with 11 bases between them. Germline V gene lookup returns CDR1 DFQATT and CDR2 SNEGSKA (reference sequence).

This chain links TRBV6-1 with TRBJ2-5, with 9 bases fitting TRBD2. Trimming cost V 6 bases and J 5 bases; bases outside gene matches: 10. Germline-derived CDR1 and CDR2 are MNHNS and SASEGT. The CDR3 contains 15 residues. The CDR3 coding sequence is TGTGCCAGCAGAGGGTCCATAGCGGGGGAGGAGACCCAGTACTTC. Translation: CASRGSIAGEETQYF.

The chain uses TRBV18 and TRBJ2-3; D may be TRBD1 (5 bases). Trimming pared 3 bases from V and 9 bases from J, leaving 13 bases between. Germline V gene sequence: CDR1 KGHSH, CDR2 LQKENI. The CDR3 length is 13 residues. The CDR3 nucleotides read TGTGCCAGCTCACCCCCAGGGTTGATGACGCAGTATTTT. It encodes CASSPPGLMTQYF.

In this sample, this clonotype turned up a few times. This CDR3 reads CASSATNSNQPQHF. The CDR3 region has the DNA TGTGCCAGCAGTGCGACAAATAGCAATCAGCCCCAGCATTTT. The chain links TRBV6-2 or TRBV6-3 to TRBJ1-5; D remains ambiguous. The CDR3 sequence is 14 residues long. The V gene's germline CDR1 is MNHEY and CDR2 SVGEGT. Trimming took 5 bases from V and 0 from J, leaving 8 bases between them.

V is TRBV20-1 and J is TRBJ1-1; D remains unclear. The CDR3 covers 13 residues. Germline V gives CDR1 DFQATT, CDR2 SNEGSKA (reference sequence). Trimming took 3 bases from V and 0 from J, leaving 8 bases between them. The DNA of the CDR3 is TGCAGTGCTAGCGCACAGCTGAACACTGAAGCTTTCTTT. This sequence encodes CSASAQLNTEAFF.

The chain links TRBV11-3 to TRBJ2-5; weak D call: TRBD1 (6 bases). V lost 1 base to trimming and J lost 5 bases, with 8 bases between them. This CDR3 region has 13 residues. Per the germline V gene, CDR1 is SGHNT and CDR2 is YENEEA. CDR3: CASSLAGVETQYF. Here the CDR3 DNA reads TGTGCCAGCAGCTTAGCAGGGGTTGAGACCCAGTACTTC.

This clonotype was detected a few times. V usage is TRBV7-6 and J usage is TRBJ2-3; TRBD2 matches 7 bases. V lost 4 bases to trimming and J lost 6 bases; unmatched junction nucleotides: 13. This CDR3 is built from 16 residues. Germline V CDR1 and CDR2: SGHVS, FNYEAQ. CDR3: CASSSGTMVSRDTQYF. CDR3 in DNA: TGTGCCAGCAGCTCCGGGACTATGGTTAGTAGGGATACGCAGTATTTT.

This rearrangement joins TRBV6-2 or TRBV6-3 to TRBJ2-5; a possible D gene is TRBD2 (6 bases). Trimming left V 5 bases short and J 4 bases short, with 14 bases between. Germline CDR1 MNHEY, CDR2 SVGEGT. CDR3 length: 14 amino acids. The CDR3 spells CASSALASRETQYF. For the CDR3, the DNA is TGTGCCAGCAGTGCCCTAGCGAGCAGAGAGACCCAGTACTTC.

The chain recombines TRBV6-2 or TRBV6-3 with TRBJ2-1; 9 bases are shared with TRBD2. The CDR3 totals 15 residues. Germline lookup yields CDR1 MNHEY and CDR2 SVGEGT. Trimming at V came to 7 bases and at J to 1 base, leaving 5 bases not matched to a gene. The DNA for the CDR3 is TGTGCCAGCACCTTAGCGGGAGCTTCCTACAATGAGCAGTTCTTC. Translation: CASTLAGASYNEQFF.

The genes are TRBV27 and TRBJ2-7, with 8 bases fitting TRBD2. Unmatched junction bases numbered 7, after V lost 7 bases and J lost 2 bases. This CDR3 contains 14 residues. The germline gives CDR1 MNHEY, CDR2 SMNVEV (reference sequence). The CDR3 DNA is TGTGCCAGCACTCCAGGACTAGCACCCTACGAGCAGTACTTC. It codes for CASTPGLAPYEQYF.

The rearrangement uses TRBV25-1 and TRBJ1-5, with D unclear. With 4 bases removed from V and 9 bases from J, the gap between germline ends came to 16 bases. There are 14 residues in the CDR3. In germline, CDR1 is MGHDK, CDR2 SYGVNS. In DNA form, the CDR3 reads TGTGCCAGCAGTGTAACGACGGCCTCGGGGCCCCAGCATTTT. This encodes CASSVTTASGPQHF.

The chain links TRBV20-1 to TRBJ1-2; D remains ambiguous. CDR3 length: 14 amino acids. V was shortened by 2 bases and J by 8 bases, with 18 bases between the two germline ends. Germline-derived CDR1 and CDR2 are DFQATT and SNEGSKA (reference sequence). The CDR3 DNA reads TGCAGTGCTAGACTCACCGGCCAAAAAACAGGCTACACCTTC. This sequence encodes CSARLTGQKTGYTF.

V usage is TRBV20-1 and J usage is TRBJ1-1; D possibly corresponds to TRBD1 (6 bases). The CDR3 runs to 16 residues. Germline values: CDR1 DFQATT, CDR2 SNEGSKA (reference sequence). V shed 0 bases and J shed 5 bases, with 19 bases lying between them. The CDR3 region is CSARDPFYRVGTEAFF. The DNA for the CDR3 is TGCAGTGCTAGAGATCCCTTCTACAGGGTCGGAACTGAAGCTTTCTTT.

This clonotype was detected only a few times. The gene calls are TRBV20-1 and TRBJ2-3; 8 bases line up with TRBD1. V lost 2 bases and J lost 3; bases outside the gene matches: 7. Germline values: CDR1 DFQATT, CDR2 SNEGSKA (reference sequence). The CDR3 is 15 residues long. The CDR3 spells CSARSPGQETDTQYF. CDR3 coding DNA: TGCAGTGCTAGATCCCCGGGACAGGAAACAGATACGCAGTATTTT.

The gene calls are TRBV20-1 and TRBJ2-3, with 10 positions matching TRBD2. The V and J ends lost 4 bases and 2 bases, in that order; junction bases with no gene match: 9. The CDR3 has 16 residues. Per the germline V gene, CDR1 is DFQATT and CDR2 is SNEGSKA (reference sequence). This chain's CDR3 is CSAKILAGAVTDTQYF. Written as DNA, the CDR3 is TGCAGTGCTAAGATTCTAGCGGGAGCCGTCACAGATACGCAGTATTTT.

The V call is TRBV5-1, the J call TRBJ1-1; D gene ambiguous. This CDR3 has 13 residues. The germline V and J ends were trimmed by 4 bases and 4 bases, with 11 bases remaining between them. CDR1 and CDR2 (germline): SGHRS, YFSETQ. The CDR3 nucleotides are TGCGCCAGCAGCAATAAAGTTACCACTGAAGCTTTCTTT. Translation: CASSNKVTTEAFF.

This clonotype turned up a few times. The J gene is TRBJ2-3, the V gene TRBV6-1, with D perhaps matching TRBD1 or TRBD2 (5 bases each). Trimming removed 7 bases from V and 4 bases from J, with 15 bases in between. Germline-derived CDR1 and CDR2 are MNHNS and SASEGT. This CDR3 contains 14 residues. CDR3 residues: CASTPAGTADTQYF. CDR3 sequence (DNA): TGTGCCAGCACCCCGGCCGGGACCGCAGATACGCAGTATTTT.

This clonotype is medium-sized in the sample. The CDR3 protein is CASSFIDGQPQHF. CDR3 DNA sequence: TGTGCCAGCAGCTTTATAGATGGACAGCCCCAGCATTTT. The chain combines TRBV7-2 with TRBJ1-5; D not resolved. The V end lost 3 bases, the J end lost 7 bases, and 10 bases lay between the germline ends. Germline CDR1 reads SGHTA; CDR2 reads FQGNSA. The CDR3 has 13 amino acids. The whole variable domain, filled in from reference TRBV7-2 and TRBJ1-5, reads GAGVSQSPSNKVTEKGKDVELRCDPISGHTALYWYRQSLGQGLEFLIYFQGNSAPDKSGLPSDRFSAERTGGSVSTLTIQRTQQEDSAVYLCASSFIDGQPQHFGDGTRLSIL.

The chain recombines TRBV6-5 with TRBJ2-1, with D tentatively TRBD2 (5 bases). CDR3 size: 15 residues. The V end lost 2 bases, the J end lost 8 bases, and 16 bases lay between the germline ends. Germline values: CDR1 MNHEY, CDR2 SVGAGI. The CDR3 here is CASSYRTGYMHEQFF. The CDR3 DNA follows: TGTGCCAGCAGTTACCGGACTGGATATATGCATGAGCAGTTCTTC.

The gene calls are TRBV20-1 and TRBJ2-5; D might be TRBD2 (5 bases). The CDR3 spans 19 residues. The V end lost 4 bases, the J end lost 3 bases, and 30 bases lay between the germline ends. CDR1 DFQATT and CDR2 SNEGSKA come from the germline V gene (reference sequence). DNA for the CDR3: TGCAGTGCTACCACCGGTTTTGGCGCGCGAATGGGAGCGGAAGAGACCCAGTACTTC. It encodes CSATTGFGARMGAEETQYF.

This sequence joins TRBV19 and TRBJ1-5, with D possibly TRBD1 on 5 matching bases. With 7 bases removed from V and 2 bases from J, the gap between germline ends came to 15 bases. CDR3 size: 15 residues. In germline, CDR1 is LNHDA, CDR2 SQIVND (reference sequence). The CDR3 coding sequence is TGTGCCAGTAAGAAAAGGGGTAGTGGCAATCAGCCCCAGCATTTT. It yields the protein CASKKRGSGNQPQHF. Full variable domain (missing parts from reference TRBV19 and TRBJ1-5): DGGITQSPKYLFRKEGQNVTLSCEQNLNHDAMYWYRQDPGQGLRLIYYSQIVNDFQKGDIAEGYSVSREKKESFPLTVTSAQKNPTAFYLCASKKRGSGNQPQHFGDGTRLSIL.

The chain uses TRBV7-2 and TRBJ2-7; 9 nucleotides match TRBD2. Germline loops: CDR1 SGHTA, CDR2 FQGNSA. V was clipped by 4 bases and J by 1 base; unmatched bases: 11. This CDR3 contains 17 residues. The chain's CDR3 is CASSSQVAAGGSYEQYF. CDR3 DNA sequence: TGTGCCAGCAGCTCGCAGGTTGCGGCGGGAGGGTCCTACGAGCAGTACTTC.

The V gene is TRBV20-1, the J gene TRBJ2-3, with TRBD2 matching over 7 bases. Trimming at V came to 3 bases and at J to 2 bases, leaving 8 bases not matched to a gene. Germline V lookup: CDR1 DFQATT, CDR2 SNEGSKA (reference sequence). The CDR3 contains 15 residues. The CDR3 nucleotides read TGCAGTGCTAGTCCATCCGGGAGGCACACAGATACGCAGTATTTT. Translated, it gives CSASPSGRHTDTQYF.

The CDR3 is CASSSWDRTDTQYF. The CDR3 DNA sequence: TGTGCCAGCAGCTCCTGGGACCGAACAGATACGCAGTATTTT. This chain joins TRBV7-2 and TRBJ2-3; D tentatively reads TRBD1 or TRBD2 (5 bases each). The CDR3 has 14 amino acids. The germline V gene encodes CDR1 SGHTA and CDR2 FQGNSA. V shed 4 bases and J shed 3 bases, with 11 bases lying between them.

This clonotype came up once. The genes are TRBV5-7 and TRBJ2-7, with D possibly being TRBD1 or TRBD2 (5 bases each). TRBV5-7 is marked as an open reading frame, function uncertain. The CDR3 spans 16 residues. V was clipped by 4 bases and J by 1 base, with 18 bases between them. CDR3 loop: CASSPRGARASYEQYF. DNA of the CDR3: TGTGCCAGCAGCCCGAGAGGGGCCAGGGCTTCCTACGAGCAGTACTTC.

The chain links TRBV7-9 to TRBJ2-5, with no clear D. The CDR3 is 12 residues long. Germline V gene lookup returns CDR1 SEHNR and CDR2 FQNEAQ (reference sequence). Trimming shortened V by 5 bases and J by 7 bases, and 11 bases separated the two germline ends. The DNA for the CDR3 is TGTGCCAGCAGCCCACCTTTTGGGACCCAGTACTTC. This encodes CASSPPFGTQYF. Looking up the rest from reference TRBV7-9 and TRBJ2-5 gives the full variable domain: DTGVSQNPRHKITKRGQNVTFRCDPISEHNRLYWYRQTLGQGPEFLTYFQNEAQLEKSRLLSDRFSAERPKGSFSTLEIQRTEQGDSAMYLCASSPPFGTQYFGPGTRLLVL.

The chain has TRBV11-3 and TRBJ1-6, with D possibly TRBD1 on 6 matching bases. V was trimmed by 8 bases and J by 10 bases, leaving 15 bases between them. The CDR3 totals 13 residues. Germline CDR1 is SGHNT and CDR2 is YENEEA. The CDR3 region is CASQGQGESPLHF. CDR3 DNA: TGTGCCAGCCAGGGGCAGGGAGAATCACCCCTCCACTTT.